This TCR beta chain was sequenced in a study of cytomegalovirus exposure and HLA in healthy donors. CDR1 and CDR2 (germline): SNHLY, FYNNEI. V was clipped by 9 bases and J by 4 bases; unmatched bases: 9. The CDR3 sequence is 14 residues long. The PCR employed 60 Vbeta primers together with 13 Jbeta primers. Measured with immunoSEQ multiplex PCR; TCRdb has only the in-frame clones, and not every one. The sample lists some 120,000 clones; around 62% were seen once. This clone showed up just once. The sequence was obtained from a woman in her forties in good health and CMV-seropositive. The genes are TRBV2 and TRBJ2-3; 8 bases are a match to TRBD2. Sequences were obtained from PBMCs. Written as DNA, the CDR3 is TGTGCCAGGGGGGGTGCGGGAGGTCCAGATACGCAGTATTTT. Translated, it gives CARGGAGGPDTQYF. The variable domain in full, with the rest retrieved from reference TRBV2 and TRBJ2-3, is EPEVTQTPSHQVTQMGQEVILRCVPISNHLYFYWYRQILGQKVEFLVSFYNNEISEKSEIFDDQFSVERPDGSNFTLKIRSTKLEDSAMYFCARGGAGGPDTQYFGPGTRLTVL.